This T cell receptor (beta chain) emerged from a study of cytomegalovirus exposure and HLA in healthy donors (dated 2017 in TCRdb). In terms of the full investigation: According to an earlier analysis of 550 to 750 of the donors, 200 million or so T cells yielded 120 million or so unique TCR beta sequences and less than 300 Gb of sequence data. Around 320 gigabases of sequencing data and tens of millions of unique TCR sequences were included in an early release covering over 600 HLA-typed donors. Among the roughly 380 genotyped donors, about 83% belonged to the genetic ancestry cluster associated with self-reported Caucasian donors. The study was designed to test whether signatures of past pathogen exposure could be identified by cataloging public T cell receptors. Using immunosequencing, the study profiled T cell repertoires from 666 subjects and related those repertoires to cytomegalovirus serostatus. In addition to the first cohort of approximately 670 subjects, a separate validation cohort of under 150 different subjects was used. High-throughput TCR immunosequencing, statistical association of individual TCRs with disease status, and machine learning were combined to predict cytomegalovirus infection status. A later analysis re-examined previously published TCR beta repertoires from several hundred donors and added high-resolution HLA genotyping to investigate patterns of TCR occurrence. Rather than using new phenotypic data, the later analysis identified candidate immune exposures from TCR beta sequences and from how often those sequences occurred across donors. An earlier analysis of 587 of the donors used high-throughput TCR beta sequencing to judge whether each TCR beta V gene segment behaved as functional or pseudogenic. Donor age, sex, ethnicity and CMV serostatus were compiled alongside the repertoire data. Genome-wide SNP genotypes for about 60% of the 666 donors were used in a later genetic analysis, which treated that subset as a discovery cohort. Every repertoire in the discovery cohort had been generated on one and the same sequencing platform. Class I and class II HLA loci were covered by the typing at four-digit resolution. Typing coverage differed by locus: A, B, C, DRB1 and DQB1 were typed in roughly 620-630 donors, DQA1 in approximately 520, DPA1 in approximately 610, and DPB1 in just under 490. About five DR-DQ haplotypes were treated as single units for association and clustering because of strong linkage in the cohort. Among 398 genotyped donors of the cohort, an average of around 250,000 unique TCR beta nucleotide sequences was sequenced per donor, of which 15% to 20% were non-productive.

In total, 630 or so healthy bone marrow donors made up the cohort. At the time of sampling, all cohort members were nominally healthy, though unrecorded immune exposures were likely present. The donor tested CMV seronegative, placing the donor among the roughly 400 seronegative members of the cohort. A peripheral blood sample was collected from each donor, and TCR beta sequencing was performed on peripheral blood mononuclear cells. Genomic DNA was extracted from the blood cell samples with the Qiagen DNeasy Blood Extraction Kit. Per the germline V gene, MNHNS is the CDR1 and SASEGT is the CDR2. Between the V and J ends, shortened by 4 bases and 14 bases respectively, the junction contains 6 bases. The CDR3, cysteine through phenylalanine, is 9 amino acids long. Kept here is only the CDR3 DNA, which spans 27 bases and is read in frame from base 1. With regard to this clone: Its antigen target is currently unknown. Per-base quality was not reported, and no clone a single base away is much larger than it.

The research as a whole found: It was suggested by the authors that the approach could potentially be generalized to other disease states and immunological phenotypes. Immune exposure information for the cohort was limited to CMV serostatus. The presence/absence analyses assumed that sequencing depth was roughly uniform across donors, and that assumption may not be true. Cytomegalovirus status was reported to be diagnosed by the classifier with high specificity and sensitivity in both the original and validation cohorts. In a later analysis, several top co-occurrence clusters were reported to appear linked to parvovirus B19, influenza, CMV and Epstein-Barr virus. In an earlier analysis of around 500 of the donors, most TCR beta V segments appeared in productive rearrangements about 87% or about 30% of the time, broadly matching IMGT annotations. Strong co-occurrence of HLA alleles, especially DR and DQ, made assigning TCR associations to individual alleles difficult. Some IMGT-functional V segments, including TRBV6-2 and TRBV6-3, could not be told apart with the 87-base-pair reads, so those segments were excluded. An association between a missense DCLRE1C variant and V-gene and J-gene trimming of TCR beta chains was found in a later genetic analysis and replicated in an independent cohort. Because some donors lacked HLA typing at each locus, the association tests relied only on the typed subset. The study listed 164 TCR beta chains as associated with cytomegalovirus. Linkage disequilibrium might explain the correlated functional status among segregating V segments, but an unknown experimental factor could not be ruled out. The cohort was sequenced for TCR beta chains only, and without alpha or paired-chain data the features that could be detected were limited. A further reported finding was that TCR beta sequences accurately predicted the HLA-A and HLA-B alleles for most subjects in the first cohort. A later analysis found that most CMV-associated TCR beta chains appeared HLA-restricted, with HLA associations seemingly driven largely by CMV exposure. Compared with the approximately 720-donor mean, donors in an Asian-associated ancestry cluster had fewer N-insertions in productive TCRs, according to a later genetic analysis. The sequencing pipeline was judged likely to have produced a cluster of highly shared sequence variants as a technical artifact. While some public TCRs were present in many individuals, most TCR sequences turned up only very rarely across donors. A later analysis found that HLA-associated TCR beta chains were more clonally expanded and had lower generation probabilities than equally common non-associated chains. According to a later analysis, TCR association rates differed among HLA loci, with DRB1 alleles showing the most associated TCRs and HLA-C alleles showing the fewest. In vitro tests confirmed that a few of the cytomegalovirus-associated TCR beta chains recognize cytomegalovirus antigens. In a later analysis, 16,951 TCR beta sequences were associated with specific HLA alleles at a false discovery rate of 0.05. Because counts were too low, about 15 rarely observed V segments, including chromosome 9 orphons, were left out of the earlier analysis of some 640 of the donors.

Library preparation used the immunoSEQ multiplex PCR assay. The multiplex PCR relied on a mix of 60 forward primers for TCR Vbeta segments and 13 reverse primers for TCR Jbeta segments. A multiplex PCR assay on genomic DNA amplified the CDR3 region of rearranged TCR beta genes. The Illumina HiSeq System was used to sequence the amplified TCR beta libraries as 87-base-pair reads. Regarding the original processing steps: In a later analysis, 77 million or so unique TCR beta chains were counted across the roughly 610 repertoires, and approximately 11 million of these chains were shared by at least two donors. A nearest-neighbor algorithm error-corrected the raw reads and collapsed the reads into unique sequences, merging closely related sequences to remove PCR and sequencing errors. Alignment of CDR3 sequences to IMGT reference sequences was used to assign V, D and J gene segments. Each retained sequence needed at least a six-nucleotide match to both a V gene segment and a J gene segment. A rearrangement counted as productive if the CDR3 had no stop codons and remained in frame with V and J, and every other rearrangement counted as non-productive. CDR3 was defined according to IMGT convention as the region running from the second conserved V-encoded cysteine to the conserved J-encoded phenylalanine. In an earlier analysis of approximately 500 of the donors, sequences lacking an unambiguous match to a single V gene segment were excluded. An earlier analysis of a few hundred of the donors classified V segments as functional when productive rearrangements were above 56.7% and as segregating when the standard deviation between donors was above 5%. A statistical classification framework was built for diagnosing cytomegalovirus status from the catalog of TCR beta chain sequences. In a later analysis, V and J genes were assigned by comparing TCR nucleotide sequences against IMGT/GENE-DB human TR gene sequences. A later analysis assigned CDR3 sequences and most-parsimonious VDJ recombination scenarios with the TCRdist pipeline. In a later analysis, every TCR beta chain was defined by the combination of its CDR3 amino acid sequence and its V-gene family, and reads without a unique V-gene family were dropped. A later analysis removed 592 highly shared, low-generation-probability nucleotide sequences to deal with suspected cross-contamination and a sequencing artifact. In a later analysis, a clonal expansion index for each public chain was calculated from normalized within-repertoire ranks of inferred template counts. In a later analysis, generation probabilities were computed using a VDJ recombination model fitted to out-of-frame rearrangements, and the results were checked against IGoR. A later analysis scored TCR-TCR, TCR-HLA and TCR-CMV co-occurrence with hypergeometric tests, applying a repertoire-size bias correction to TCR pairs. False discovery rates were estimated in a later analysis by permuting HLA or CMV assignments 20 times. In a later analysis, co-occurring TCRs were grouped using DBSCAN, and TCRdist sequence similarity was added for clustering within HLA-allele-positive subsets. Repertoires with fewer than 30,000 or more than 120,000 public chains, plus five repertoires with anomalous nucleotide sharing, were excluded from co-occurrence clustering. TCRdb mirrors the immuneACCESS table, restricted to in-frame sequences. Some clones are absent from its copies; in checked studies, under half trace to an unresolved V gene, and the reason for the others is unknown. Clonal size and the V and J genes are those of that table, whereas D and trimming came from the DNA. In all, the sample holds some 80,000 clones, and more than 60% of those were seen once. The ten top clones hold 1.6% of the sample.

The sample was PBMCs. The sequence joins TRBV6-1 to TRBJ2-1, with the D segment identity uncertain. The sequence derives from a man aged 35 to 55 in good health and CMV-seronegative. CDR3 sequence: CASSGAEFF. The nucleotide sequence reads TGTGCCAGCAGTGGGGCCGAGTTCTTC.